This T cell receptor (beta chain) was profiled in a study of CD4+ T cells in melanoma. Study results and limitations: In melanoma, neoantigen-specific CD4+ T cells reportedly differed in differentiation state.

The germline gives CDR1 MNHNS, CDR2 SASEGT. CDR3 length: 14 residues. Deletions cut 6 bases from V and 6 bases from J, with 15 bases between. The repertoire was sequenced with immunoSEQ multiplex PCR; TCRdb's copy has only in-frame clones and lacks some. The table includes about 140,000 clones, approximately 91% detected once. Note on this clone: Its target is unknown.

The clonotype comes from a human donor with melanoma. The J gene is TRBJ1-5, the V gene TRBV6-1, with a weak D call TRBD1 (5 bases). The CDR3 region is CASSPPRGGQPQHF. As DNA, the CDR3 is TGTGCCAGCAGCCCCCCAAGGGGTGGTCAGCCCCAGCATTTT.